The 31 T cell receptor beta chains below were found in one sample sequenced in a study of blood T cell repertoires in COVID-19. Clones were sequenced by immunoSEQ multiplex PCR, and TCRdb holds only the in-frame ones, with some missing. The sample includes approximately 250,000 clones, approximately 80% of them seen just once. Sequenced material: peripheral blood. These receptors all stem from a human donor in a cohort sampled during active COVID-19.

The chain is built from TRBV5-8 and TRBJ1-1, with 7 nucleotides matching TRBD1. Germline values: CDR1 SGHTS, CDR2 YDEGEE. V lost 0 bases, J lost 4 bases, and 12 bases stayed unmatched. CDR3 size: 17 residues. CDR3 region: CASSLDRGEIYFTEAFF. DNA for the CDR3: TGTGCCAGCAGCTTGGACAGGGGCGAGATTTATTTCACTGAAGCTTTCTTT.

The chain is built from TRBV4-2 and TRBJ2-3; 10 positions match TRBD2. The CDR3 loop spans 19 amino acids. CDR1 and CDR2 from the germline V gene are LGHNA and YNFKEQ. With V trimmed by 1 base and J by 1 base, 11 bases remained unmatched. As DNA, the CDR3 is TGTGCCAGCAGCCAAGTTAGGCTAGCGGGGGCAACAGGCACAGATACGCAGTATTTT. As protein: CASSQVRLAGATGTDTQYF.

The CDR3 nucleotides read TGTGCCAGCAGCTTTTCCAGGGGTGGTTCACCCCTCCACTTT. Protein sequence: CASSFSRGGSPLHF. The chain links TRBV5-6 to TRBJ1-6; TRBD1 is a possible D gene (6 bases). The CDR3 has 14 amino acids. Germline values: CDR1 SGHDT, CDR2 YYEEEE. V lost 2 bases to trimming and J lost 9 bases, with 12 bases between them.

The V call is TRBV10-1, the J call TRBJ1-5; 8 positions agree with TRBD1. Germline-derived CDR1 and CDR2 are WNHNN and SYGVQD (reference sequence). The CDR3 totals 14 residues. V lost 8 bases, J lost 7 bases, and 10 bases stayed unmatched. The CDR3 DNA sequence: TGCGCCAGCCCCGACAGGGGAGAAGGGCAGCCCCAGCATTTT. It codes for CASPDRGEGQPQHF.

The J gene is TRBJ2-7, the V gene TRBV6-4, with 8 bases identical to TRBD1. Looked up from germline, CDR1 is MRHNA and CDR2 is SNTAGT. The V gene end was trimmed by 9 bases and the J gene end by 6 bases; junction bases not matched to a gene: 10. The CDR3 runs 13 residues. CDR3 sequence reads: CARPGTGVSEQYF. In DNA form, the CDR3 reads TGTGCCAGACCCGGGACAGGAGTATCCGAGCAGTACTTC.

This chain uses TRBV11-2 with TRBJ2-7; D gene unclear. The germline V gene has CDR1 SGHAT and CDR2 FQNNGV. The length of the CDR3 is 11 residues. The V end was cut by 6 bases, the J end by 3 bases, with 6 bases between. The CDR3 DNA reads TGTGCCAGCAGTGAGTACTACGAGCAGTACTTC. Protein product: CASSEYYEQYF.

Details on this clone: Its ends do not fully match the called genes, so a read error is possible. CDR3 sequence: CASSEGQGLTGVEQFF. DNA for the CDR3: TGTGCCAGCAGCGAAGGACAGGGGTTGACGGGCGTTGAGCAGTTCTTC. The genes are TRBV2 and TRBJ2-1, with 9 bases fitting TRBD1. Germline V gene sequence: CDR1 SNHLY, CDR2 FYNNEI. The CDR3 runs to 16 residues.

This chain uses TRBV11-2 with TRBJ2-1; D remains unclear. V was pared by 7 bases and J by 1 base, with 17 bases between. CDR1 and CDR2 (germline): SGHAT, FQNNGV. The CDR3 covers 16 residues. The CDR3 spells CASTPAPSGSYNEQFF. DNA for the CDR3: TGTGCCAGCACCCCGGCCCCCTCAGGTTCCTACAATGAGCAGTTCTTC.

The table lists this clone with a few counts. This chain links TRBV6-2 or TRBV6-3 with TRBJ1-2; D may be TRBD1 (5 bases). V was pared by 5 bases and J by 3 bases, with 13 bases between. The CDR3 loop spans 14 amino acids. Germline CDR1 is MNHEY and CDR2 is SVGEGT. Here the CDR3 reads CASSKAGQHYGYTF. The CDR3 DNA reads as TGTGCCAGCAGTAAGGCAGGGCAGCACTATGGCTACACCTTC.

This clone showed up many times. The gene calls are TRBV28 and TRBJ1-2, with D hard to call. The CDR3 loop spans 17 amino acids. CDR1 is MDHEN and CDR2 is SYDVKM in the germline V gene. Trimming removed 2 bases at V and 8 bases at J, with 24 bases between. As DNA, the CDR3 is TGTGCCAGCAGTTTAGTTTTACGGTTTTCTCGGGGTAACGGCTACACCTTC. Protein sequence: CASSLVLRFSRGNGYTF.

This rearrangement joins TRBV6-2 or TRBV6-3 to TRBJ2-7; 8 nucleotides align to TRBD1. The V gene end was trimmed by 5 bases and the J gene end by 5 bases; junction bases not matched to a gene: 8. Germline V CDR1 and CDR2: MNHEY, SVGEGT. The CDR3 is made up of 14 amino acids. The CDR3 loop is CASSTRTGKDEQYF. The CDR3 DNA follows: TGTGCCAGCAGTACACGGACAGGGAAGGACGAGCAGTACTTC.

The V gene is TRBV18, the J gene TRBJ2-3, with a weak D call TRBD1 (5 bases). The length of the CDR3 is 16 residues. CDR1 is KGHSH and CDR2 is LQKENI in the germline V gene. Trimming shortened V by 1 base and J by 6 bases, and 17 bases separated the two germline ends. The CDR3: CASSPLGSGRSDTQYF. The DNA of the CDR3 is TGTGCCAGCTCACCACTCGGGTCAGGGCGCTCTGATACGCAGTATTTT.

The chain links TRBV3-1 (or the pseudogene TRBV3-2) to TRBJ2-1, with 12 bases identical to TRBD2. Trimming removed 0 bases from V and 15 bases from J; junction bases left unmatched: 12. Germline V gene sequence: CDR1 LGHDT, CDR2 YNNKEL (reference sequence). CDR3 size: 16 residues. In nucleotides, the CDR3 is TGTGCCAGCAGCCAAGATCGGGCTAGCGGGAGGGCCCTTCTGTTCTTC. Translating it yields CASSQDRASGRALLFF.

The gene calls are TRBV6-4 and TRBJ2-7; a possible D gene is TRBD1 (5 bases). Trimming cost V 6 bases and J 5 bases, with 26 bases left between them. Looked up from germline, CDR1 is MRHNA and CDR2 is SNTAGT. CDR3 length equals 17 residues. The CDR3 loop reads CASSYRQGPLLANEQYF. DNA of the CDR3: TGTGCCAGCAGCTATAGGCAGGGTCCCCTTTTAGCCAACGAGCAGTACTTC.

The genes are TRBV5-1 and TRBJ1-4; no definite D call. Trimming pared 3 bases from V and 7 bases from J, leaving 28 bases between. The CDR3 contains 19 residues. Germline assignment: CDR1 SGHRS and CDR2 YFSETQ. The CDR3 region is CASSSPAAGGLGKSEKLFF. DNA for the CDR3: TGCGCCAGCAGCTCACCGGCGGCCGGAGGGTTGGGAAAAAGTGAAAAACTGTTTTTT. Filled out from reference TRBV5-1 and TRBJ1-4, the complete variable domain reads KAGVTQTPRYLIKTRGQQVTLSCSPISGHRSVSWYQQTPGQGLQFLFEYFSETQRNKGNFPGRFSGRQFSNSRSEMNVSTLELGDSALYLCASSSPAAGGLGKSEKLFFGSGTQLSVL.

The chain recombines TRBV5-1 with TRBJ2-2; TRBD2 agrees at 8 bases. Per germline, CDR1 SGHRS and CDR2 YFSETQ. J lost 4 bases, V lost 4 bases, and 15 bases had no gene match. The CDR3 covers 18 residues. The CDR3 is CASSEIAGSYVGTGELFF. The CDR3, as DNA: TGCGCCAGCAGCGAAATAGCGGGAAGCTATGTGGGCACCGGGGAGCTGTTTTTT.

V usage is TRBV5-5 and J usage is TRBJ2-3; TRBD2 agrees at 12 bases. The germline V gene encodes CDR1 SGHKS and CDR2 YYEKEE (reference sequence). CDR3 length: 16 residues. After removal of 4 bases from V and 6 bases from J, the junction contained 9 bases not matched to a gene. The DNA of the CDR3 is TGTGCCAGCAGCCCACTAGCGGGGGGTCCCGCGGATACGCAGTATTTT. Its protein product is CASSPLAGGPADTQYF.

The V gene is TRBV19, the J gene TRBJ2-2; 7 bases map to TRBD1. This CDR3 is built from 15 residues. In germline, CDR1 is LNHDA, CDR2 SQIVND (reference sequence). V lost 5 bases and J lost 1; bases outside the gene matches: 4. CDR3: CASSSGTVNTGELFF. CDR3 in DNA: TGTGCCAGTAGTTCCGGGACAGTGAACACCGGGGAGCTGTTTTTT.

The chain links TRBV7-6 to TRBJ2-1; 10 nucleotides align to TRBD2. This CDR3 is built from 17 residues. Germline assignment: CDR1 SGHVS and CDR2 FNYEAQ. V was clipped by 1 base and J by 0 bases; unmatched bases: 3. CDR3 coding DNA: TGTGCCAGCAGCTTAGTTTCTAGCGGGGGCTCCTACAATGAGCAGTTCTTC. Protein sequence: CASSLVSSGGSYNEQFF.

Only a few counts were recorded for this clone. The V gene is TRBV6-5, the J gene TRBJ2-7; 12 positions agree with TRBD1. Germline loops: CDR1 MNHEY, CDR2 SVGAGI. The CDR3 loop spans 14 amino acids. V dropped 6 bases and J dropped 1; count of bases not matched to a gene: 1. The CDR3 DNA is TGTGCCAGCAGGGGACAGGGGGCTTCCTACGAGCAGTACTTC. Amino acid sequence: CASRGQGASYEQYF.

J is TRBJ2-5 and V is TRBV6-2 or TRBV6-3; 8 nucleotides align to TRBD2. With V trimmed by 4 bases and J by 1 base, 17 bases remained unmatched. Germline V gene lookup returns CDR1 MNHEY and CDR2 SVGEGT. CDR3 size: 19 residues. In DNA form, the CDR3 reads TGTGCCAGCAGTTCCCTACCTGGGATCGGGGGGGGGCCCCAAGAGACCCAGTACTTC. Translation: CASSSLPGIGGGPQETQYF.

This clone has a handful of counts. The chain couples TRBV5-5 to TRBJ1-4, with D hard to call. The CDR3 extends over 15 amino acids. Germline V gives CDR1 SGHKS, CDR2 YYEKEE (reference sequence). V lost 0 bases and J 0 bases, leaving 6 bases between the germline ends. The chain's CDR3 is CASSLVVATNEKLFF. The CDR3 coding sequence is TGTGCCAGCAGCTTGGTTGTAGCAACTAATGAAAAACTGTTTTTT.

The DNA of the CDR3 is TGTGCCAGCAGTGGCCTGGGACTAGCGGGAGACAATGAGCAGTTCTTC. This gives the protein CASSGLGLAGDNEQFF. The chain links TRBV27 to TRBJ2-1; 14 bases match TRBD2. Losses at the gene ends were 5 bases for V and 5 bases for J; bases not matched to a gene: 5. The germline V gene has CDR1 MNHEY and CDR2 SMNVEV (reference sequence). The CDR3 spans 16 residues.

The chain recombines TRBV6-2 or TRBV6-3 with TRBJ2-5, with D perhaps TRBD2 (5 bases). V was cut by 5 bases and J by 0 bases, with 22 bases left in between. Per the germline V gene, CDR1 is MNHEY and CDR2 is SVGEGT. This CDR3 comprises 18 residues. CDR3 DNA sequence: TGTGCCAGCAGTGTCCGGGGTCTCGCGAACACCTACCAAGAGACCCAGTACTTC. Protein product: CASSVRGLANTYQETQYF.

V and J are TRBV6-5 and TRBJ1-3, with 7 bases fitting TRBD1. Germline V CDR1 and CDR2: MNHEY, SVGAGI. CDR3 length equals 14 residues. The trim removed 6 bases at V and 3 bases at J, leaving 5 bases unmatched. The DNA for the CDR3 is TGTGCCAGCAGCCAAGGACAGGTTGGAAACACCATATATTTT. It translates to CASSQGQVGNTIYF.

The J gene is TRBJ1-2, the V gene TRBV18; possible D gene TRBD1, 5 bases. There are 14 residues in the CDR3. The V and J ends lost 5 bases and 0 bases respectively, with 10 bases between them. Germline V gene data show CDR1 as KGHSH and CDR2 as LQKENI. In DNA form, the CDR3 reads TGTGCCAGCTCAAAAGGGGCCTCTAACTATGGCTACACCTTC. Translated, it gives CASSKGASNYGYTF.

The rearrangement uses TRBV15 and TRBJ1-4; no definite D call. Germline-derived CDR1 and CDR2 are LNHNV and YYDKDF (reference sequence). The CDR3 runs 13 residues. Trimming removed 2 bases at V and 5 bases at J, with 6 bases between. CDR3 in DNA: TGTGCCACCAGCAGATCACAGAATGAAAAACTGTTTTTT. This codes for CATSRSQNEKLFF. Full variable domain (missing parts from reference TRBV15 and TRBJ1-4): DAMVIQNPRYQVTQFGKPVTLSCSQTLNHNVMYWYQQKSSQAPKLLFHYYDKDFNNEADTPDNFQSRRPNTSFCFLDIRSPGLGDTAMYLCATSRSQNEKLFFGSGTQLSVL.

The chain has TRBV4-2 and TRBJ1-5; 7 nucleotides align to TRBD1. Germline V gene data show CDR1 as LGHNA and CDR2 as YNFKEQ. V trimming: 3 bases; J trimming: 3 bases; junction bases outside the gene matches: 17. The CDR3 consists of 19 residues. In nucleotides, the CDR3 is TGTGCCAGCAGCCATAGTACGCCGGGACAGCAGATCATCAATCAGCCCCAGCATTTT. Its protein is CASSHSTPGQQIINQPQHF.

This clone was counted only a few times. The chain's CDR3 is CASSRRQGAGEQYF. The CDR3 DNA reads TGTGCCAGCAGTCGCAGACAGGGGGCCGGCGAGCAGTACTTC. This chain uses TRBV6-5 with TRBJ2-7; 10 positions match TRBD1. The CDR3 has 14 residues. CDR1 is MNHEY, CDR2 SVGAGI, per germline. V was pared by 5 bases and J by 6 bases, with 7 bases of the junction left unmatched.

This clone was recorded once. The genes are TRBV5-4 and TRBJ2-7; tentatively, D is TRBD2 (6 bases). The CDR3 runs 15 residues. With 1 base removed from V and 4 bases from J, the gap between germline ends came to 15 bases. Germline lookup yields CDR1 SGHNT and CDR2 YYREEE (reference sequence). The CDR3 nucleotides read TGTGCCAGCAGCTTGTCAGGGACTGGGACTTACGAGCAGTACTTC. The encoded protein is CASSLSGTGTYEQYF.

The rearrangement joins TRBV29-1 to TRBJ2-1; TRBD2 matches 7 bases. Germline loops: CDR1 SQVTM, CDR2 ANQGSEA. This CDR3 is built from 14 residues. V lost 6 bases and J lost 8; bases outside the gene matches: 13. The CDR3 DNA is TGCAGCGTCAATGGCGCCGGGGGGTTATATGAGCAGTTCTTC. The encoded protein is CSVNGAGGLYEQFF.